The next 10 T cell receptor beta chains were all read from a single sample in a study of blood T cell repertoires in COVID-19. This table comes from immunoSEQ multiplex PCR, and its TCRdb copy is limited to in-frame clones, with some not included. The sample consists of about 220,000 clones, 75% to 85% of them appearing once. Sequencing was carried out using peripheral blood. Every receptor here comes from a man in his forties or fifties with active or convalescent COVID-19.

This rearrangement joins TRBV9 to TRBJ1-2; TRBD1 agrees at 8 bases. The CDR3 sequence is 13 residues long. With V trimmed by 3 bases and J by 4 bases, 2 bases remained unmatched. CDR1 and CDR2 from the germline V gene are SGDLS and YYNGEE. CDR3 nucleotide sequence: TGTGCCAGCAGCGGGACAGGGACCTATGGCTACACCTTC. As protein: CASSGTGTYGYTF.

The J gene is TRBJ2-1, the V gene TRBV15; no firm D call. V was pared by 4 bases and J by 6 bases, with 7 bases between. Germline lookup yields CDR1 LNHNV and CDR2 YYDKDF (reference sequence). This CDR3 has 12 amino acids. The DNA for the CDR3 is TGTGCCACCAGCAAACTTAGCAATGAGCAGTTCTTC. This codes for CATSKLSNEQFF.

In DNA, the CDR3 is TGTGCCAGCAGCTTAGGATCTGGGGCAGGGGAGACCGGGGAGCTGTTTTTT. This gives the protein CASSLGSGAGETGELFF. V and J are TRBV7-2 and TRBJ2-2, with TRBD1 as a possible D gene (6 bases). Trimming took off 1 base at V and 5 bases at J, with 17 bases between the two ends. Germline lookup yields CDR1 SGHTA and CDR2 FQGNSA. The CDR3 spans 17 residues.

The chain uses TRBV6-6 and TRBJ2-3; 10 nucleotides agree with TRBD2. CDR1 and CDR2 (germline): MNHNY, SVGAGI (reference sequence). The CDR3 covers 16 residues. V shed 6 bases, J shed 2 bases, and the junction held 8 bases outside the gene matches. The chain's CDR3 is CASSKGLARYTDTQYF. The CDR3 DNA reads as TGTGCCAGCAGCAAGGGACTAGCGAGGTACACAGATACGCAGTATTTT.

The chain combines TRBV6-2 or TRBV6-3 with TRBJ1-5; 7 bases map to TRBD1. Germline values: CDR1 MNHEY, CDR2 SVGEGT. Germline trimming cut 2 bases from V and 0 bases from J; bases unmatched to any gene: 7. The CDR3 runs 17 residues. The CDR3 reads CASSYDRVNYSNQPQHF. CDR3 bases: TGTGCCAGCAGTTACGACAGGGTGAATTATAGCAATCAGCCCCAGCATTTT.

The chain carries TRBV5-1 and TRBJ2-7; the match to TRBD2 covers 11 bases. Per the germline V gene, CDR1 is SGHRS and CDR2 is YFSETQ. After removal of 0 bases from V and 1 base from J, the junction contained 12 bases not matched to a gene. The CDR3 has 19 amino acids. The CDR3 DNA is TGCGCCAGCAGCTTGGGTAGGACGATAGCGGGAGGGAATTCCTACGAGCAGTACTTC. This codes for CASSLGRTIAGGNSYEQYF.

The CDR3 nucleotides are TGTGCCAGCAGCCAAGGACAGATCGGAGAGACCCAGTACTTC. Protein sequence: CASSQGQIGETQYF. This chain links TRBV14 with TRBJ2-5, with D maybe TRBD1 (5 bases). CDR1 SGHDN and CDR2 FVKESK come from the germline V gene. CDR3 length: 14 amino acids. V was cut by 1 base and J by 4 bases, with 10 bases left in between.

This clone was counted once. This chain uses TRBV7-6 with TRBJ2-5; 11 bases map to TRBD2. With V trimmed by 2 bases and J by 4 bases, 3 bases remained unmatched. Germline-derived CDR1 and CDR2 are SGHVS and FNYEAQ. The CDR3 runs to 15 residues. Here the CDR3 DNA reads TGTGCCAGCAGCTTAATGCTAGCGGGAGGAGAGACCCAGTACTTC. Amino acid sequence: CASSLMLAGGETQYF. The variable domain in full, with the rest retrieved from reference TRBV7-6 and TRBJ2-5, is GAGVSQSPRYKVTKRGQDVALRCDPISGHVSLYWYRQALGQGPEFLTYFNYEAQQDKSGLPNDRFSAERPEGSISTLTIQRTEQRDSAMYRCASSLMLAGGETQYFGPGTRLLVL.

The J gene is TRBJ2-7, the V gene TRBV19; 10 bases align to TRBD2. The CDR3 is 15 amino acids. The trim removed 5 bases at V and 0 bases at J, leaving 4 bases unmatched. Germline-derived CDR1 and CDR2 are LNHDA and SQIVND (reference sequence). CDR3 amino acids: CASSVLAGDSYEQYF. CDR3 sequence (DNA): TGTGCCAGTAGTGTTCTAGCGGGAGACTCCTACGAGCAGTACTTC.

The count of this clone is one. This rearrangement joins TRBV15 to TRBJ1-6; 8 nucleotides align to TRBD1. Germline CDR1 and CDR2: LNHNV and YYDKDF (reference sequence). CDR3 length: 17 residues. V dropped 0 bases and J dropped 0; count of bases not matched to a gene: 1. CDR3 protein: CATSRDGTGSYNSPLHF. CDR3 in DNA: TGTGCCACCAGCAGAGATGGGACAGGCTCCTATAATTCACCCCTCCACTTT.